This T cell receptor beta chain stems from a study of T-cell memory formation after mild COVID-19 (dated by TCRdb to the early 2020s). In terms of the full investigation: TCR sequence clusters from the two donors were largely donor specific. Longitudinal TCRalpha and TCRbeta repertoire sequencing tracked T-cell clones expanding and contracting after mild COVID-19 in a couple of donors. The cohort was made up of two young adult volunteers, one female and one male, who were previously healthy. Paper-wide results and their limitations: Some responding clones were found in pre-infection memory, which suggests that pre-existing cross-reactive memory T cells took part in the SARS-CoV-2 response. From day 15 to 85, contracting clones showed balanced CD4/CD8 phenotypes, whereas a second wave of clones that expanded from day 15 to 37 leaned towards CD4+. Contracting CD4+ clones appeared mostly in the CM and EM memory subsets, whereas CD8+ clones were enriched in EMRA. Only two mild cases were covered by the study, and larger cohorts that include severe cases with pre-infection samples were considered necessary. SARS-CoV-2 specificity was not confirmed for the second-wave clones peaking on day 37.

V and J lose 4 bases and 8 bases, and a span of 21 bases separates them. The CDR1 and CDR2 encoded by the germline V gene (reference sequence) are LGHDT and YNNKEL. Its CDR3 holds 16 amino acids, cysteine through phenylalanine. Of all the DNA, just the CDR3 is kept, 48 bases in frame from base 1. Ficoll-Paque density gradient centrifugation was the method used to isolate PBMCs. Reads for this sample came from an Illumina NovaSeq 6000. Using 5'RACE with constant-segment primers, TCRalpha and TCRbeta cDNA libraries were constructed, with sample barcodes and unique molecular identifiers added in the process. RNA was extracted from every sample with Trizol reagent. The libraries were amplified in two PCR steps, and the second step added a second sample barcode and Illumina TruSeq adapters. Sequencing of libraries was performed on an Illumina NovaSeq with 2 x 150 bp paired-end reads. In the original analysis: Reads were demultiplexed and collapsed into UMI-guided consensus sequences with migec v1.2.7. Using mixcr v2.1.11, UMI consensuses were aligned to TRA and TRB V and J templates and then assembled into clonotypes. Expanded or contracted clonotypes were those called significant by both edgeR and NoisET, with noise models trained on biological replicates. For edgeR calls, the cutoffs were a false discovery rate-adjusted p below 0.01 and a log2 fold-change threshold of 1. As an exploratory analysis of dynamics, PCA with hierarchical clustering was applied to max-normalized trajectories of the 1000 most abundant clonotypes. The CD4 or CD8 phenotype of responding clones was assigned using the separately sequenced CD4+ and CD8+ repertoires. The raw public reads went through TCRdb reprocessing: fastp at Q25, MiXCR clone calling, in-frame beta chains kept. Identical CDR3 protein sequences are pooled into one entry, listed with their most common genes and DNA. The V and J calls reflect TCRdb's pipeline rather than the authors' work. This sample comprises some 57,000 distinct CDR3 sequences, approximately 12% of them detected only once. 24% of the sample comes from the top ten.

Comments on this clonotype: It lacks a known antigen. No qualities accompany the bases; no much larger clone lies one base away.

The sequence came from a man younger than 30 who had mild COVID-19 (a few samples of this study predate the infection). The sample titles of this study are shuffled in the database, so cell type and time point are left out; the donor was told from shared clones. The sample was PBMCs or a T cell subset sorted from them (not recorded which). The rearrangement joined TRBV3-1 to TRBJ2-1; matching of 5 bases hints at TRBD2 as the D gene. The DNA reads as follows: TGTGCCAGCAGCCCGGGCCGGGGAAGGAGGAGCGATGAGCAGTTCTTC. It specifies CASSPGRGRRSDEQFF.